This T cell receptor (beta chain) was observed in a study of blood T cell repertoires in COVID-19. V was clipped by 2 bases and J by 4 bases, with 6 bases between them. The CDR3 has 12 residues. Original processing methods: Amplification from reference gene primers served as the basis for estimated nucleated cell counts. Repertoires were generated with immunoSEQ multiplex PCR, while TCRdb's copy carries only in-frame clones and drops some. The V and J calls and the clone size are those of that table, but D and trimming were determined from the DNA. The sample has roughly 140,000 clones, around 84% seen once. This clone was counted between two and nine times. The same CDR3 can be traced to other DNA sequences in this sample.

This sequence joins TRBV12-3 or TRBV12-4 and TRBJ2-7; tentatively, D is TRBD2 (5 bases). This clonotype originated in a human donor in a cohort sampled during active COVID-19. Input material: peripheral blood. DNA for the CDR3: TGTGCCAGCAGTTTAACGGGATACGAGCAGTACTTC. This codes for CASSLTGYEQYF.